These 20 T cell receptor beta chains were sequenced from one sample in a study of OX40 agonist ivuxolimab in advanced cancers. Assay: immunoSEQ multiplex PCR; the TCRdb copy retains only in-frame clones and omits some. The data contain roughly 88,000 clones, approximately 87% of them singletons. The specimen was CD4+ or CD8+ T cells sorted from blood, collected in a trial of the OX40 agonist ivuxolimab. All receptors come from an adult with an advanced solid tumor such as melanoma, head and neck, liver or kidney cancer.

The chain links TRBV27 to TRBJ2-1; 14 bases are a match to TRBD2. There are 16 residues in the CDR3. The germline CDR1 and CDR2 sequences are MNHEY and SMNVEV (reference sequence). V lost 6 bases and J lost 6; bases outside the gene matches: 7. As DNA, the CDR3 is TGTGCCAGCAGCCCTAGACTAGCGGGAGGGCTCAATGAGCAGTTCTTC. It encodes CASSPRLAGGLNEQFF.

The V and J genes are TRBV10-3 and TRBJ2-1; 14 bases are shared with TRBD2. The germline V gene encodes CDR1 ENHRY and CDR2 SYGVKD. The CDR3 is 17 amino acids. The junction had 0 bases not matched to a gene; V was cut back by 2 bases and J by 0 bases. This CDR3 reads CAISEGLAGGSYNEQFF. The CDR3 DNA sequence: TGTGCCATCAGTGAGGGACTAGCGGGAGGCTCCTACAATGAGCAGTTCTTC.

The genes are TRBV10-3 and TRBJ1-5, with a tentative D call TRBD1 (5 bases). This CDR3 spans 15 amino acids. V was trimmed by 0 bases and J by 6 bases, leaving 12 bases between them. Germline V CDR1 and CDR2: ENHRY, SYGVKD. CDR3 region: CAISESLRGSQPQHF. Here the CDR3 DNA reads TGTGCCATCAGTGAGTCATTAAGGGGAAGTCAGCCCCAGCATTTT.

The gene calls are TRBV9 and TRBJ1-1; D possibly corresponds to TRBD1 (5 bases). This CDR3 is built from 15 residues. Between the trimmed V and J ends, which lost 3 bases and 4 bases, there was a span of 16 bases. CDR1 SGDLS and CDR2 YYNGEE come from the germline V gene. In DNA form, the CDR3 reads TGTGCCAGCAGCGGTCATCAGGGTCCCGGCACTGAAGCTTTCTTT. It is translated as CASSGHQGPGTEAFF.

This clone was picked up a small number of times. This chain links TRBV6-5 with TRBJ2-2, with D perhaps matching TRBD2 (5 bases). The germline V and J ends were trimmed by 5 bases and 6 bases, with 10 bases remaining between them. The CDR3 is 13 amino acids. Germline V gene sequence: CDR1 MNHEY, CDR2 SVGAGI. The CDR3, as DNA: TGTGCCAGCAGTACGGGAAACTCCGGGGAGCTGTTTTTT. Translating it yields CASSTGNSGELFF.

The V and J genes are TRBV18 and TRBJ1-1; D remains unclear. CDR1 KGHSH and CDR2 LQKENI come from the germline V gene. With 3 bases removed from V and 4 bases from J, the gap between germline ends came to 21 bases. The CDR3 contains 17 residues. CDR3: CASSPSLSGQLGTEAFF. The CDR3 region has the DNA TGTGCCAGCTCACCGTCCCTCTCTGGGCAGCTAGGCACTGAAGCTTTCTTT.

The V gene is TRBV6-6, the J gene TRBJ1-2, with D unclear. V was clipped by 2 bases and J by 5 bases, with 12 bases between them. CDR3 size: 14 residues. From germline, CDR1 is MNHNY and CDR2 SVGAGI (reference sequence). DNA of the CDR3: TGTGCCAGCAGTTACAAAGGACGGGATTATGGCTACACCTTC. Its protein is CASSYKGRDYGYTF.

The chain links TRBV19 to TRBJ2-7; 10 bases align to TRBD1. Unmatched junction bases numbered 4, after V lost 5 bases and J lost 6 bases. This CDR3 is 13 amino acids long. Germline V gene sequence: CDR1 LNHDA, CDR2 SQIVND (reference sequence). Written as DNA, the CDR3 is TGTGCCAGTAGTTTGCGGACAGGGGGCGAGCAGTACTTC. Translation gives CASSLRTGGEQYF.

This CDR3 is CASSLESGVNTGELFF. CDR3 nucleotide sequence: TGCGCCAGCAGCTTGGAATCGGGTGTGAACACCGGGGAGCTGTTTTTT. This chain links TRBV5-1 with TRBJ2-2; unclear D gene. Trimming took 0 bases from V and 1 from J, leaving 10 bases between them. CDR1 is SGHRS, CDR2 YFSETQ, per germline. This CDR3 is built from 16 residues.

This chain connects TRBV7-2 to TRBJ1-1, with 10 bases identical to TRBD1. The CDR3 sequence is 18 residues long. Germline V CDR1 and CDR2: SGHTA, FQGNSA. V lost 2 bases, J lost 1 base, and 10 bases stayed unmatched. The CDR3 reads CASSLWGDGTGANTEAFF. CDR3 DNA: TGTGCCAGCAGCTTATGGGGCGACGGGACAGGGGCGAACACTGAAGCTTTCTTT.

This clone was seen a single time. This rearrangement joins TRBV7-2 to TRBJ1-1; D gene uncertain. This CDR3 contains 12 residues. CDR1 is SGHTA, CDR2 FQGNSA, per germline. The V gene lost 5 bases and the J gene lost 9 bases, with 13 bases spanning the gap. In DNA form, the CDR3 reads TGTGCCAGCAGCGATCGGGAGCGAAAAGCTTTCTTT. Its translation: CASSDRERKAFF.

This chain uses TRBV7-8 with TRBJ2-7, with D uncertain. Trimming removed 2 bases from V and 0 bases from J, with 2 bases in between. CDR1 is SGHVS and CDR2 is FQNEAQ in the germline V gene. This CDR3 has 12 amino acids. CDR3 sequence: CASSLTSYEQYF. The CDR3 DNA sequence: TGTGCCAGCAGCTTAACCTCCTACGAGCAGTACTTC. Drawing the rest from reference TRBV7-8 and TRBJ2-7, the complete variable domain is GAGVSQSPRYKVAKRGQDVALRCDPISGHVSLFWYQQALGQGPEFLTYFQNEAQLDKSGLPSDRFFAERPEGSVSTLKIQRTQQEDSAVYLCASSLTSYEQYFGPGTRLTVT.

This chain joins TRBV6-5 and TRBJ2-7; 7 bases map to TRBD1. Trimming took 5 bases from V and 3 from J; bases not matched to a gene: 4. The CDR3 sequence is 13 residues long. CDR1 MNHEY and CDR2 SVGAGI come from the germline V gene. In nucleotides, the CDR3 is TGTGCCAGCAGTGTTGGACAGGACTACGAGCAGTACGTC. Its translation: CASSVGQDYEQYV.

This sequence joins TRBV4-2 and TRBJ1-1, with D maybe TRBD1 (5 bases). CDR1 and CDR2 (germline): LGHNA, YNFKEQ. Trimming pared 3 bases from V and 0 bases from J, leaving 17 bases between. This CDR3 comprises 17 residues. Written as DNA, the CDR3 is TGTGCCAGCAGCCATGAACCCGTAGGGACGGTGAACACTGAAGCTTTCTTT. Translating gives CASSHEPVGTVNTEAFF.

The chain uses TRBV28 and TRBJ2-7; 12 nucleotides align to TRBD1. The CDR3 loop spans 15 amino acids. V was pared by 2 bases and J by 5 bases, with 4 bases of the junction left unmatched. Germline V gene data show CDR1 as MDHEN and CDR2 as SYDVKM. The CDR3 protein is CASSLPGTGGDEQYF. CDR3 in DNA: TGTGCCAGCAGTTTACCCGGGACAGGGGGCGACGAGCAGTACTTC.

The sample holds a few counts of this clone. Additional DNA sequences in this sample encode the identical CDR3. The chain couples TRBV30 to TRBJ1-6; D might be TRBD1 (6 bases). The CDR3 contains 15 residues. V gave up 3 bases and J gave up 0 bases, with 9 bases separating them. In germline, CDR1 is GTSNPN, CDR2 SVGIG (reference sequence). The CDR3 spells CAWRDRSSYNSPLHF. The CDR3 coding sequence is TGTGCCTGGAGAGACAGGAGCTCCTATAATTCACCCCTCCACTTT.

The rearrangement uses TRBV14 and TRBJ2-1, with 14 positions matching TRBD2. Per germline, CDR1 SGHDN and CDR2 FVKESK. Germline trimming cut 3 bases from V and 0 bases from J; bases unmatched to any gene: 4. The CDR3 contains 18 residues. DNA for the CDR3: TGTGCCAGCAGCCACCGAGGACTAGCGGGGGGCTCCTACAATGAGCAGTTCTTC. Translating gives CASSHRGLAGGSYNEQFF. The full variable domain, its missing parts supplied by reference TRBV14 and TRBJ2-1, is EAGVTQFPSHSVIEKGQTVTLRCDPISGHDNLYWYRRVMGKEIKFLLHFVKESKQDESGMPNNRFLAERTGGTYSTLKVQPAELEDSGVYFCASSHRGLAGGSYNEQFFGPGTRLTVL.

CDR3 protein: CASNVGGRYGYTF. The CDR3 DNA is TGTGCCAGTAACGTTGGGGGACGTTATGGCTACACCTTC. V gene TRBV19 combines with J gene TRBJ1-2, with D possibly matching TRBD1 (5 bases). Trimming stripped 7 bases from V and 5 bases from J, with 14 bases between. CDR3 length equals 13 residues. CDR1 is LNHDA, CDR2 SQIVND, per germline (reference sequence).

The V call is TRBV7-9, the J call TRBJ1-1; TRBD1 matches at 7 bases. The V and J ends lost 2 bases and 5 bases, in that order; junction bases with no gene match: 8. CDR3 length equals 15 residues. Germline CDR1 reads SEHNR; CDR2 reads FQNEAQ (reference sequence). CDR3 DNA: TGTGCCAGCAGCTTACACCAGGGGGAAGGGACTGAAGCTTTCTTT. It translates to CASSLHQGEGTEAFF.

This rearrangement joins TRBV13 to TRBJ2-3; TRBD2 matches 7 bases. CDR3 length: 18 residues. Germline V lookup: CDR1 PRHDT, CDR2 FYEKMQ (reference sequence). Trimming took 1 base from V and 4 from J; bases not matched to a gene: 14. CDR3 sequence: CASSLVRASGLQSDTQYF. The CDR3 DNA reads TGTGCCAGCAGCTTAGTCCGGGCTAGCGGATTGCAATCAGATACGCAGTATTTT.